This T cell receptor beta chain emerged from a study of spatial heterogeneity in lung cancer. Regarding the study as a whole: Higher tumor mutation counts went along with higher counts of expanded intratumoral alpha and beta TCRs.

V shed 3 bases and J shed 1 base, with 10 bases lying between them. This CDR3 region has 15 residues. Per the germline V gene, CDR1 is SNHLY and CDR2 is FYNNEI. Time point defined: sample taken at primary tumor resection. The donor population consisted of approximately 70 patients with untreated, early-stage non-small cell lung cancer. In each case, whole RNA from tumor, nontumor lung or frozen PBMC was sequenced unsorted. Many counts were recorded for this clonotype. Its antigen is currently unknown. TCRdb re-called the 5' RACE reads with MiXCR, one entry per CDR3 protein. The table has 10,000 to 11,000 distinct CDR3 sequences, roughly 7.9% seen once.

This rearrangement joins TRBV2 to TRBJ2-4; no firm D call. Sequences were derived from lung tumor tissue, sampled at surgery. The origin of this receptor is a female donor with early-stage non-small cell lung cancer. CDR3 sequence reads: CASSDSLMAKNIQYF. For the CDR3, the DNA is TGTGCCAGCAGTGACTCCCTCATGGCCAAAAACATTCAGTACTTC.